This is a list of T cell receptor beta chains from one sample in a study. TCRdb used MiXCR to reprocess the RT-PCR reads, holding one entry per CDR3 protein. The sample shows about 700,000 distinct CDR3 sequences, 12% to 15% of them seen only once. The sample taken for sequencing was memory CD4+ T cells from blood. These receptors came from a female donor in good health, serving as a healthy control. CDR3s include the opening cysteine and the closing phenylalanine or tryptophan. D genes are given only for firm matches. Rows may omit the clone size; those that give it use once, few, many or a size class.

. TRBJ1-2 TRBV7-2 . CASRGTARLYGYTF TGTGCCAGCAGAGGGACGGCTCGGCTCTATGGCTACACCTTC
few TRBJ2-1 TRBV4-2 . CASSQGGLDSYNEQFF TGTGCCAGCAGCCAAGGGGGGCTAGACTCCTACAATGAGCAGTTCTTC
few TRBJ2-5 TRBV4-1 TRBD2 CASSPWTSGSETQYF TGCGCCAGCAGCCCATGGACTAGCGGGAGTGAGACCCAGTACTTC
few TRBJ1-1 TRBV18 . CASSPSRGEAFF TGTGCCAGCTCACCATCGCGGGGTGAAGCTTTCTTT
. TRBJ2-7 TRBV6-1 . CASGAGSTYEQYF TGTGCCAGCGGGGCAGGGTCCACCTACGAGCAGTACTTC
. TRBJ1-2 TRBV27 TRBD1 CASSQRGQGGGYTF TGTGCCAGCAGCCAACGAGGACAGGGGGGGGGCTACACCTTC
many TRBJ2-3 TRBV27 TRBD2 CASTPSLAVASTDTQYF TGTGCCAGCACCCCTTCCCTAGCGGTCGCTAGCACAGATACGCAGTATTTT
few TRBJ2-5 TRBV12-5 . CASAFGHRETQYF TGTGCTAGTGCCTTCGGACACAGAGAGACCCAGTACTTC
many TRBJ2-1 TRBV6-5 TRBD2 CASSPELGRGGSYNEQFF TGTGCCAGCAGTCCTGAATTAGGACGCGGGGGCTCCTACAATGAGCAGTTCTTC
. TRBJ2-7 TRBV12-5 . CASGLVRGMGPSGEQYF TGTGCTAGTGGTTTGGTACGGGGGATGGGCCCTTCGGGCGAGCAGTACTTC
many TRBJ2-7 TRBV20-1 . CSASQAGRNEQYF TGCAGTGCTAGCCAGGCAGGGAGGAACGAGCAGTACTTC
. TRBJ1-5 TRBV3-1 . CASSRGGLQPQHF TGTGCCAGCAGCCGGGGGGGGCTTCAGCCCCAGCATTTT
few TRBJ2-3 TRBV7-2 . CASSLVPATSTDTQYF TGTGCCAGCAGCTTAGTCCCAGCGACTAGCACAGATACGCAGTATTTT
many TRBJ2-7 TRBV20-1 . CSARDGASSLEQYF TGCAGTGCTAGAGATGGGGCTAGCTCCCTCGAGCAGTACTTC
few TRBJ2-1 TRBV6-1 TRBD1 CASTFDRGHEQFF TGTGCCAGCACTTTTGACAGGGGTCATGAGCAGTTCTTC
few TRBJ2-1 TRBV5-1 . CASSTDLGLTPYNEQFF TGCGCCAGCAGCACAGATTTAGGTTTAACACCCTACAATGAGCAGTTCTTC
. TRBJ2-1 TRBV10-3 TRBD1 CAISGGQGAQSEQFF TGTGCCATCAGTGGGGGACAGGGGGCGCAGTCTGAGCAGTTCTTC
few TRBJ1-2 TRBV4-1 . CASSQDWNYGYTF TGCGCCAGCAGCCAAGATTGGAACTATGGCTACACCTTC
few TRBJ2-7 TRBV7-9 TRBD2 CASSLDGGGLWQYF TGTGCCAGCAGCTTAGATGGCGGGGGGTTGTGGCAGTACTTC
. TRBJ1-2 TRBV19 . CASSILRNNYGYTF TGTGCCAGTAGTATTCTTAGGAATAACTATGGCTACACCTTC
few TRBJ2-7 TRBV18 . CASSPRENEQYF TGTGCCAGCTCACCCCGTGAGAACGAGCAGTACTTC
few TRBJ1-2 TRBV11-2 TRBD1 CASSSALGTVNYGYTF TGTGCCAGCAGCTCGGCCCTCGGGACAGTTAACTATGGCTACACCTTC
many TRBJ2-4 TRBV20-1 . CSAREDIAKNIQYF TGCAGTGCTAGAGAAGATATAGCCAAAAACATTCAGTACTTC
. TRBJ2-7 TRBV7-2 . CASSLAVAVYYEQYF TGTGCCAGCAGCTTAGCCGTCGCCGTCTACTACGAGCAGTACTTC
. TRBJ1-1 TRBV6-5 . CASSTRVGTEAFF TGTGCCAGCAGCACCAGGGTAGGGACTGAAGCTTTCTTT